These T cell receptor beta chains were read from a single sample in a study of blood T cell repertoires in COVID-19. The method was immunoSEQ multiplex PCR; TCRdb's version includes in-frame clones alone and lacks a portion of them. The repertoire holds 130,000 to 150,000 clones, with around 80% as singletons. Input material: peripheral blood. The receptors were sampled from a man in his fifties or sixties with active or convalescent COVID-19. CDR3s include the opening cysteine and the closing phenylalanine or tryptophan. Fields, in order: clone size, D gene, V gene, J gene, CDR3 DNA, CDR3 protein. The D gene is left open where the match is weak. Not all rows give a size; the values are once, few, many and, for expanded clones, a class.

size: .
D: .
V: TRBV2
J: TRBJ2-5
DNA: TGTGCCAGCCACCCTCAGTTACAAGAGACCCAGTACTTC
CDR3: CASHPQLQETQYF

size: few
D: TRBD1
V: TRBV5-4
J: TRBJ1-2
DNA: TGTGCCAGCAGCTTGGGTCCGGGACAGGGGTTCTATGGCTACACCTTC
CDR3: CASSLGPGQGFYGYTF

size: .
D: .
V: TRBV27
J: TRBJ2-3
DNA: TGTGCCAGCAGCCCCCTAAGACTAGCAGATACGCAGTATTTT
CDR3: CASSPLRLADTQYF

size: .
D: .
V: TRBV1
J: TRBJ2-7
DNA: TGCACCAGCAGCCAAGAAGGAGGGACAGGCCGGGGCGAGCAGTACTTC
CDR3: CTSSQEGGTGRGEQYF

size: .
D: .
V: TRBV7-3
J: TRBJ1-1
DNA: TGTGCCAGCAGCTTAGTGAGGTATACTGAAGCTTTCTTT
CDR3: CASSLVRYTEAFF

size: .
D: TRBD1
V: TRBV18
J: TRBJ2-3
DNA: TGTGCCAGCTCACCTGTCCCGGGACAGGACACAGATACGCAGTATTTT
CDR3: CASSPVPGQDTDTQYF

size: .
D: .
V: TRBV28
J: TRBJ2-1
DNA: TGTGCCAGCAGTTTGCCCCCGGATGAGCAGTTCTTC
CDR3: CASSLPPDEQFF

size: many
D: .
V: TRBV9
J: TRBJ2-7
DNA: TGTGCCAGCAGCGTAGCGGCAGGGGAGTACGAGCAGTACTTC
CDR3: CASSVAAGEYEQYF

size: .
D: .
V: TRBV12-3/TRBV12-4
J: TRBJ2-2
DNA: TGTGCCAGCAGGGCCATTGCCGGGGAGCTGTTTTTT
CDR3: CASRAIAGELFF

size: .
D: .
V: TRBV19
J: TRBJ2-4
DNA: TGTGCCAGTAGTATATCAGGGGGGAACGCCAAAAACATTCAGTACTTC
CDR3: CASSISGGNAKNIQYF

size: .
D: TRBD2
V: TRBV5-8
J: TRBJ2-1
DNA: TGTGCCAGCAGCCCCGGGACTAGCAGCTACAATGAGCAGTTCTTC
CDR3: CASSPGTSSYNEQFF

size: once
D: TRBD1
V: TRBV5-5
J: TRBJ2-7
DNA: TGTGCCAGCACCGGGACAGCCTACTCCTACGAGCAGTACTTC
CDR3: CASTGTAYSYEQYF

size: .
D: TRBD1
V: TRBV7-2
J: TRBJ2-2
DNA: TGTGCCAGCAGCTTAGGTGGGACAGCGAACACCGGGGAGCTGTTTTTT
CDR3: CASSLGGTANTGELFF

size: .
D: .
V: TRBV12-3/TRBV12-4
J: TRBJ1-5
DNA: TGTGCCAGCAGTTTAGATCGGGATCAGCCCCAGCATTTT
CDR3: CASSLDRDQPQHF

size: .
D: .
V: TRBV4-1
J: TRBJ1-4
DNA: TGCGCCAGCAGCCAAGATCCGGGACAAATTAATGAAAAACTGTTTTTT
CDR3: CASSQDPGQINEKLFF

size: .
D: TRBD1
V: TRBV28
J: TRBJ1-2
DNA: TGTGCCAGCAGTTTGGGGGACAGAGGGGGCTACACCTTC
CDR3: CASSLGDRGGYTF

size: .
D: .
V: TRBV19
J: TRBJ2-7
DNA: TGTGCCAGTACCACTCTTAGAGAGGCCTCCTACGAGCAGTACTTC
CDR3: CASTTLREASYEQYF

size: .
D: TRBD1
V: TRBV19
J: TRBJ1-1
DNA: TGTGCCAGTAGGCCGGGACAGAAGGCCCTTGAAGCTTTCTTT
CDR3: CASRPGQKALEAFF

size: once
D: TRBD2
V: TRBV11-1
J: TRBJ2-5
DNA: TGTGCTTGGACTAGCCCGGAGACCCAGTACTTC
CDR3: CAWTSPETQYF

size: .
D: TRBD2
V: TRBV7-3
J: TRBJ2-7
DNA: TGTGCCAGCAGAGGCGGGAGTGGTCCCTACGAGCAGTACTTC
CDR3: CASRGGSGPYEQYF

size: .
D: .
V: TRBV12-5
J: TRBJ2-3
DNA: TGTGCTAGTGGCATGGGGGCCAGCACAGATACGCAGTATTTT
CDR3: CASGMGASTDTQYF

size: once
D: TRBD2
V: TRBV7-6
J: TRBJ2-7
DNA: TGTGCCAGCAGCTCACCCCCCGGGCGGGAGGCGTTGCACGAGCAGTACTTC
CDR3: CASSSPPGREALHEQYF

size: .
D: TRBD1
V: TRBV6-2/TRBV6-3
J: TRBJ1-5
DNA: TGTGCCAGCAGTTACGGACAGGACCACGATCAGCCCCAGCATTTT
CDR3: CASSYGQDHDQPQHF

size: few
D: TRBD1
V: TRBV10-3
J: TRBJ1-4
DNA: TGTGCCATCGGAGGACAGGGGGCTAGAGAAAAACTGTTTTTT
CDR3: CAIGGQGAREKLFF

size: once
D: .
V: TRBV28
J: TRBJ1-3
DNA: TGTGCCTCGGGTCGGGGTTCTGGAAACACCATATATTTT
CDR3: CASGRGSGNTIYF

size: few
D: .
V: TRBV7-3
J: TRBJ1-1
DNA: TGTGCCAGCAGCCGAGGCGGGGTGAACACTGAAGCTTTCTTT
CDR3: CASSRGGVNTEAFF

size: .
D: .
V: TRBV18
J: TRBJ1-1
DNA: TGTGCCAGCTCACCAAGGACAGAAAATCTTGAAGCTTTCTTT
CDR3: CASSPRTENLEAFF

size: .
D: TRBD2
V: TRBV3-1/TRBV3-2
J: TRBJ2-5
DNA: TGTGCCAGCAGCCAAGACCTAGCGGTGGTAGAGACCCAGTACTTC
CDR3: CASSQDLAVVETQYF

size: .
D: TRBD2
V: TRBV4-2
J: TRBJ2-1
DNA: TGTGCCAGCAGCCCTCTTTATGGCGGGAGAGACAATGAGCAGTTCTTC
CDR3: CASSPLYGGRDNEQFF

size: .
D: TRBD2
V: TRBV11-2
J: TRBJ2-7
DNA: TGTGCCAGCAGCTCGGGACTAGGACCCTACGAGCAGTACTTC
CDR3: CASSSGLGPYEQYF